These 22 T cell receptor beta chains originate from one sample sequenced in a study of CD8+CD57+ T cells in acquired aplastic anemia. Flow cytometry had shown expanded CD8+CD57+ cells in the patients chosen for sequencing. Profiling of TCR beta VDJ combinations and CDR3 sequences used genomic DNA as template. TCRdb re-called the reads with MiXCR, one entry per CDR3 protein. Here the sample spans under 350,000 distinct CDR3 sequences, approximately 60% being singletons. The sample comprised sorted CD4+, CD8+, or CD8+CD57+ T cells (not recorded which) from PBMCs. These TCRs come from a human donor with aplastic anemia.

The chain recombines TRBV7-2 with TRBJ2-3; D perhaps matches TRBD1 (5 bases). The CDR3 has 14 residues. Trimming cost V 6 bases and J 4 bases, with 14 bases left between them. The germline CDR1 and CDR2 sequences are SGHTA and FQGNSA. Here the CDR3 DNA reads TGTGCCAGCAGACAAAGGGGCTCCGCAGATACGCAGTATTTT. Translating gives CASRQRGSADTQYF.

The CDR3 spells CASLTHHGSNQPQHF. CDR3 DNA: TGTGCCTCGCTAACGCATCATGGGAGCAATCAGCCCCAGCATTTT. The chain carries TRBV19 and TRBJ1-5; D not certain. Trimming removed 11 bases from V and 1 base from J, with 18 bases in between. Germline V gives CDR1 LNHDA, CDR2 SQIVND (reference sequence). The CDR3 has 15 residues.

This sequence joins TRBV19 and TRBJ2-7, with TRBD1 matching over 7 bases. Germline V gene data show CDR1 as LNHDA and CDR2 as SQIVND (reference sequence). V trimming: 5 bases; J trimming: 6 bases; junction bases outside the gene matches: 10. The CDR3 loop spans 14 amino acids. The CDR3 spells CASSLQGFLREQYF. CDR3 sequence (DNA): TGTGCCAGTAGTTTACAGGGGTTCTTGCGCGAGCAGTACTTC.

This clonotype was picked up many times. The rearrangement uses TRBV6-1 and TRBJ1-6, with D perhaps TRBD1 (6 bases). This CDR3 is 14 amino acids long. CDR1 MNHNS and CDR2 SASEGT come from the germline V gene. Trimming stripped 6 bases from V and 7 bases from J, with 13 bases between. In nucleotides, the CDR3 is TGTGCCAGCAGCCGGACAGACACAAATTCACCCCTCCACTTT. This encodes CASSRTDTNSPLHF.

This clonotype came up once. The chain joins TRBV7-3 to TRBJ2-7; 7 nucleotides agree with TRBD2. V dropped 5 bases and J dropped 2; count of bases not matched to a gene: 9. Germline V gene sequence: CDR1 SGHTA, CDR2 FQGTGA. There are 15 residues in the CDR3. CDR3 in DNA: TGTGCCAGCAGCACCCGAGCGGGGCAGCCCTACGAGCAGTACTTC. The encoded protein is CASSTRAGQPYEQYF.

This clonotype was counted at least ten times. V usage is TRBV29-1 and J usage is TRBJ2-1; a weak D match, TRBD1 (5 bases). V was shortened by 6 bases and J by 5 bases, with 8 bases between the two germline ends. CDR1 and CDR2 from the germline V gene are SQVTM and ANQGSEA. This CDR3 has 11 amino acids. DNA for the CDR3: TGCAGCGTGTCCAGGGACAATGAGCAGTTCTTC. Translated, it gives CSVSRDNEQFF.

Points on this clonotype: Germline is not matched at one junction end, which may reflect a read error. The V call is TRBV24-1, the J call TRBJ1-2; maybe TRBD1 (6 bases). This CDR3 contains 12 residues. Germline V gives CDR1 KGHDR, CDR2 SFDVKD. The CDR3, as DNA: TGTGCCACCAGTGACCTAGGGCGGACAGTATCCTTC. Encoded protein: CATSDLGRTVSF.

At least ten counts were recorded for this clonotype. The rearrangement joins TRBV3-1 to TRBJ2-3, with TRBD2 matching 7 bases. Germline V gene lookup returns CDR1 LGHDT and CDR2 YNNKEL (reference sequence). The CDR3 contains 17 residues. Trimming removed 1 base from V and 2 bases from J; junction bases left unmatched: 9. DNA for the CDR3: TGTGCCAGCAGCCAAGTCCGCGGGGGACGAAACACAGATACGCAGTATTTT. Encoded protein: CASSQVRGGRNTDTQYF.

The chain employs TRBV20-1 and TRBJ2-5; D unresolved. Trimming left V 0 bases short and J 5 bases short, with 7 bases between. This CDR3 is built from 12 residues. The germline V gene encodes CDR1 DFQATT and CDR2 SNEGSKA (reference sequence). CDR3: CSARDEIETQYF. In DNA form, the CDR3 reads TGCAGTGCTAGAGATGAAATCGAGACCCAGTACTTC.

The chain is built from TRBV19 and TRBJ1-4; no clear D gene. The V end was cut by 7 bases, the J end by 0 bases, with 12 bases between. Germline lookup yields CDR1 LNHDA and CDR2 SQIVND (reference sequence). This CDR3 contains 15 residues. CDR3 nucleotide sequence: TGTGCCAGTAACCCGACTGGTTCAACTAATGAAAAACTGTTTTTT. It encodes CASNPTGSTNEKLFF. The variable domain in full, completed from reference TRBV19 and TRBJ1-4, reads DGGITQSPKYLFRKEGQNVTLSCEQNLNHDAMYWYRQDPGQGLRLIYYSQIVNDFQKGDIAEGYSVSREKKESFPLTVTSAQKNPTAFYLCASNPTGSTNEKLFFGSGTQLSVL.

The V and J genes are TRBV9 and TRBJ1-2, with D maybe TRBD1 (6 bases). Germline V CDR1 and CDR2: SGDLS, YYNGEE. The length of the CDR3 is 15 residues. V was clipped by 3 bases and J by 4 bases, with 16 bases between them. CDR3 sequence (DNA): TGTGCCAGCAGCGGACAGGCCCCCGGGGCCTATGGCTACACCTTC. Its translation: CASSGQAPGAYGYTF.

This clonotype was counted many times. The chain carries TRBV29-1 and TRBJ1-2; 7 bases are shared with TRBD1. The CDR3 is 13 residues long. V lost 3 bases, J lost 8 bases, and 9 bases stayed unmatched. CDR1 is SQVTM and CDR2 is ANQGSEA in the germline V gene. The CDR3 loop is CSVEVWQGEGYTF. CDR3 DNA sequence: TGCAGCGTTGAGGTCTGGCAGGGGGAAGGCTACACCTTC.

CDR3 DNA sequence: TGTGCCAGCTCAGGCGGGGGGAGCTCCTACAATGAGCAGTTCTTC. Residues: CASSGGGSSYNEQFF. The chain links TRBV5-6 to TRBJ2-1; TRBD2 agrees at 8 bases. The CDR3 extends over 15 amino acids. Germline values: CDR1 SGHDT, CDR2 YYEEEE. V lost 7 bases, J lost 0 bases, and 6 bases stayed unmatched.

As to this clonotype: The conserved closing phenylalanine or tryptophan is absent in this CDR3, likely reflecting a read error. The chain carries TRBV5-6 and TRBJ2-7, with a weak D call TRBD2 (6 bases). Germline values: CDR1 SGHDT, CDR2 YYEEEE. The CDR3 is 13 amino acids. V lost 4 bases and J 7 bases, leaving 15 bases between the germline ends. DNA for the CDR3: TGTGCCAGCAGCCTGGGGGGAAACAATGAGCAGTACCTC. As protein: CASSLGGNNEQYL.

Comments on this clonotype: Mismatch with germline at one junction end may stem from a read error. The J gene is TRBJ1-6, the V gene TRBV6-4; TRBD1 is a possible D gene (5 bases). Germline V CDR1 and CDR2: MRHNA, SNTAGT. The CDR3 is made up of 16 amino acids. CDR3 protein: CACSDDSYSYNSPLHF. Here the CDR3 DNA reads TGTGCCTGCAGTGACGACAGTTACTCCTATAATTCACCCCTCCACTTT.

This chain joins TRBV2 and TRBJ2-1, with TRBD1 matching 7 bases. The V gene end was trimmed by 6 bases and the J gene end by 0 bases; junction bases not matched to a gene: 8. The germline V gene encodes CDR1 SNHLY and CDR2 FYNNEI. The CDR3 sequence is 16 residues long. CDR3 in amino acids: CASRPGGSGSYNEQFF. The CDR3 DNA sequence: TGTGCCAGCAGGCCAGGGGGTAGTGGCTCCTACAATGAGCAGTTCTTC.

The V and J genes are TRBV7-9 and TRBJ2-7; 7 positions agree with TRBD2. Trimming took 4 bases from V and 6 from J; bases not matched to a gene: 3. CDR1 is SEHNR, CDR2 FQNEAQ, per germline (reference sequence). There are 12 residues in the CDR3. CDR3 residues: CASSWGGGEQYF. CDR3 in DNA: TGTGCCAGCAGCTGGGGGGGGGGCGAGCAGTACTTC.

CDR3 in DNA: TGCAGCGCTTCAGGGACAGGGACTGGAAACACCATATATTTT. Encoded protein: CSASGTGTGNTIYF. This chain links TRBV29-1 with TRBJ1-3; 9 bases are a match to TRBD1. The J segment lost 2 bases and the V segment lost 7 bases, leaving 6 bases of the junction unmatched. Germline CDR1 reads SQVTM; CDR2 reads ANQGSEA. The CDR3 extends over 14 amino acids.

V is TRBV12-3 or TRBV12-4 and J is TRBJ2-7; 9 bases agree with TRBD1. Trimming at V came to 0 bases and at J to 2 bases, leaving 2 bases not matched to a gene. This CDR3 is 15 amino acids long. The CDR3: CASSLAGQGTYEQYF. CDR3 nucleotides: TGTGCCAGCAGTTTAGCGGGACAGGGTACCTACGAGCAGTACTTC.

The rearrangement joins TRBV9 to TRBJ2-3, with 8 bases that match TRBD1. Germline V gives CDR1 SGDLS, CDR2 YYNGEE. V was pared by 4 bases and J by 0 bases, with 4 bases of the junction left unmatched. CDR3 size: 15 residues. This CDR3 is CASSFGTGSTDTQYF. The CDR3 region has the DNA TGTGCCAGCAGCTTCGGGACAGGTAGCACAGATACGCAGTATTTT.

This clonotype was detected once. The J gene is TRBJ2-6, the V gene TRBV7-2; D not resolved. CDR1 is SGHTA, CDR2 FQGNSA, per germline. The CDR3 loop spans 13 amino acids. With 5 bases removed from V and 6 bases from J, the gap between germline ends came to 8 bases. DNA of the CDR3: TGTGCCAGCAGCCTTATAACGGCCAACGTCCTGACTTTC. This gives the protein CASSLITANVLTF.

In regard to this clonotype: Relative to the germline gene, one junction end is altered; a read error may explain this. The V and J genes are TRBV2 and TRBJ2-2; 8 bases are a match to TRBD1. Looked up from germline, CDR1 is SNHLY and CDR2 is FYNNEI. The CDR3 loop spans 17 amino acids. CDR3 bases: TGTGCCAGCAGACAAAGACGACAGGGGACCCTTACAGGGGAGCTGTTCTTT. Amino acid sequence: CASRQRRQGTLTGELFF.